This T cell receptor (beta chain) was captured in a study of CD8+CD57+ T cells in acquired aplastic anemia. On the study more broadly: Recorded DNA amounts for sorted CD4+ and CD8+ cells had an average of around 3.5 ug. General observations from the study: Both patients and controls carried the same twenty-nine CD8+ CDR3 sequences.

The template used for profiling TCR beta VDJ and CDR3 was genomic DNA. TCRdb used MiXCR to reprocess the reads, holding one entry per CDR3 protein. The top ten hold roughly 1.2% of the sample, which has over 250,000 distinct CDR3 sequences, approximately 58% seen once. The patients chosen for sequencing had shown expansion of CD8+CD57+ cells (detected by flow cytometry). A severe acquired aplastic anemia diagnosis applied to all patients. Concerning this clonotype itself: Its antigen is undetermined.

The sequence derives from a human donor with aplastic anemia. The specimen sequenced was sorted CD4+, CD8+, or CD8+CD57+ T cells (not recorded which) from PBMCs.

The DNA for the CDR3 is TGCGCCAGCAGCCCTACAGGGTTTGGCACCGGGGAGCTGTTTTTT. Its protein product is CASSPTGFGTGELFF. V gene TRBV5-1 combines with J gene TRBJ2-2, with D tentatively TRBD1 (6 bases). The length of the CDR3 is 15 residues. Trimming took 4 bases from V and 4 from J, leaving 14 bases between them. Germline CDR1 and CDR2: SGHRS and YFSETQ.